A single sample is the source of the 23 T cell receptor beta chains below, sequenced in a study of cytomegalovirus exposure and HLA in healthy donors. Both 60 Vbeta primers and 13 Jbeta primers went into the PCR. Generated by immunoSEQ multiplex PCR, the TCRdb table keeps only in-frame clones and is missing some. The sample carries under 150,000 clones, roughly 78% recorded once. Sequenced sample: PBMCs. Receptor source: a male donor in good health and CMV-seronegative.

The rearrangement joins TRBV19 to TRBJ1-5; 7 positions agree with TRBD1. Germline V CDR1 and CDR2: LNHDA, SQIVND (reference sequence). Trimming at V came to 1 base and at J to 6 bases, leaving 3 bases not matched to a gene. The CDR3 consists of 14 residues. The CDR3 here is CASSIGQGGQPQHF. In nucleotides, the CDR3 is TGTGCCAGTAGTATAGGGCAGGGGGGTCAGCCCCAGCATTTT.

This clone was observed a few times. The J gene is TRBJ1-1, the V gene TRBV6-1; a weak D match, TRBD1 (6 bases). The germline V and J ends were trimmed by 0 bases and 0 bases, with 11 bases remaining between them. Germline CDR1 and CDR2: MNHNS and SASEGT. The CDR3 loop spans 16 amino acids. This CDR3 reads CASSEAGQSMNTEAFF. The CDR3 DNA follows: TGTGCCAGCAGTGAAGCCGGACAGAGCATGAACACTGAAGCTTTCTTT.

This chain links TRBV7-9 with TRBJ2-2; 10 bases map to TRBD1. The V gene's germline CDR1 is SEHNR and CDR2 FQNEAQ (reference sequence). V lost 5 bases and J lost 6; bases outside the gene matches: 3. CDR3 length: 14 amino acids. The CDR3 region is CASSDRGQAGELFF. The DNA for the CDR3 is TGTGCCAGCAGCGACAGGGGGCAAGCCGGGGAGCTGTTTTTT.

The chain recombines TRBV6-1 with TRBJ1-1; no firm D call. V gave up 6 bases and J gave up 1 base, with 6 bases separating them. The CDR3 is 12 amino acids. Germline V gives CDR1 MNHNS, CDR2 SASEGT. CDR3 in amino acids: CASSYRNTEAFF. The CDR3 region has the DNA TGTGCCAGCAGCTACAGGAACACTGAAGCTTTCTTT.

V usage is TRBV25-1 and J usage is TRBJ2-7; possibly TRBD1 for D (6 bases). The germline V gene encodes CDR1 MGHDK and CDR2 SYGVNS. The ends were cut back, 6 bases at V and 0 bases at J, with 15 bases in the middle. This CDR3 has 15 amino acids. CDR3 residues: CASSAETGPSYEQYF. The CDR3 nucleotides are TGTGCCAGCAGCGCAGAGACAGGCCCCTCCTACGAGCAGTACTTC.

This clone was found a few times. The V call is TRBV7-2, the J call TRBJ1-2; TRBD1 agrees at 9 bases. Trimming cost V 2 bases and J 7 bases; bases outside gene matches: 5. CDR1 is SGHTA, CDR2 FQGNSA, per germline. The CDR3 totals 14 residues. The chain's CDR3 is CASSLKGQGFGYTF. The CDR3, as DNA: TGTGCCAGCAGCTTAAAGGGACAGGGATTTGGCTACACCTTC.

The chain employs TRBV7-8 and TRBJ1-1, with a weak D call TRBD1 (5 bases). The CDR3 is made up of 14 amino acids. In germline, CDR1 is SGHVS, CDR2 FQNEAQ. The ends were cut back, 3 bases at V and 3 bases at J, with 11 bases in the middle. The CDR3 reads CASSFRSRDTEAFF. DNA for the CDR3: TGTGCCAGCAGCTTCCGGAGCAGGGACACTGAAGCTTTCTTT.

This chain joins TRBV27 and TRBJ2-7; the match to TRBD1 covers 7 bases. Per germline, CDR1 MNHEY and CDR2 SMNVEV (reference sequence). The CDR3 is made up of 14 amino acids. V lost 6 bases and J lost 7; bases outside the gene matches: 12. CDR3 in amino acids: CASSTNRGEYEQYF. CDR3 DNA: TGTGCCAGCAGCACCAACAGGGGCGAGTATGAGCAGTACTTC.

The chain uses TRBV2 and TRBJ2-7; 9 nucleotides match TRBD1. The CDR3 contains 13 residues. V dropped 5 bases and J dropped 6; count of bases not matched to a gene: 5. Germline V gene lookup returns CDR1 SNHLY and CDR2 FYNNEI. The CDR3 DNA reads as TGTGCCAGCAGTCTCACAGGGGGCTTCGAGCAGTACTTC. Translation gives CASSLTGGFEQYF.

The chain joins TRBV5-1 to TRBJ2-5; 7 bases line up with TRBD1. The CDR3 covers 13 residues. Trimming took 3 bases from V and 2 from J; bases not matched to a gene: 1. Looked up from germline, CDR1 is SGHRS and CDR2 is YFSETQ. In nucleotides, the CDR3 is TGCGCCAGCAGCTCGGGACAGCAAGAGACCCAGTACTTC. Residues: CASSSGQQETQYF.

V usage is TRBV5-6 and J usage is TRBJ1-4; TRBD1 might be the D (5 bases). The CDR3 sequence is 13 residues long. In germline, CDR1 is SGHDT, CDR2 YYEEEE. Trimming left V 4 bases short and J 6 bases short, with 10 bases between. The CDR3 spells CASSIKGDEKLFF. The CDR3 DNA follows: TGTGCCAGCAGCATTAAAGGGGATGAAAAACTGTTTTTT.

This clone showed up just once. The chain joins TRBV30 to TRBJ2-2; a weak D match, TRBD1 (6 bases). Germline V CDR1 and CDR2: GTSNPN, SVGIG (reference sequence). Deletions cut 3 bases from V and 4 bases from J, with 18 bases between. CDR3 length: 16 amino acids. DNA for the CDR3: TGTGCCTGGAGGGTCACAGGGCGTCGTGGCACCGGGGAGCTGTTTTTT. It yields the protein CAWRVTGRRGTGELFF. Filled out from reference TRBV30 and TRBJ2-2, the complete variable domain reads SQTIHQWPATLVQPVGSPLSLECTVEGTSNPNLYWYRQAAGRGLQLLFYSVGIGQISSEVPQNLSASRPQDRQFILSSKKLLLSDSGFYLCAWRVTGRRGTGELFFGEGSRLTVL.

The chain links TRBV11-1 to TRBJ2-4; 7 nucleotides agree with TRBD1. This CDR3 is 14 amino acids long. In germline, CDR1 is SGHAT, CDR2 FQDESV (reference sequence). V trimming: 5 bases; J trimming: 7 bases; junction bases outside the gene matches: 8. Here the CDR3 reads CASSQLGQYNIQYF. The CDR3 nucleotides are TGTGCCAGCAGCCAACTGGGACAGTACAACATTCAGTACTTC.

Note on this clone: This CDR3 is also generated by other DNA sequences in the sample. The chain is built from TRBV4-2 and TRBJ2-1, with a possible D match to TRBD2 (6 bases). Trimming stripped 3 bases from V and 6 bases from J, with 6 bases between. This CDR3 comprises 12 residues. Germline V CDR1 and CDR2: LGHNA, YNFKEQ. The CDR3 sequence is CASSQGGNEQFF. The CDR3, as DNA: TGTGCCAGCAGCCAGGGGGGCAATGAGCAGTTCTTC.

This clone occurred a few times. V and J are TRBV30 and TRBJ1-1; D unclear. The V gene's germline CDR1 is GTSNPN and CDR2 SVGIG (reference sequence). The length of the CDR3 is 11 residues. The V gene lost 3 bases and the J gene lost 7 bases, with 9 bases spanning the gap. CDR3 amino acids: CAWRAAGEAFF. The CDR3 DNA reads as TGTGCCTGGAGAGCGGCCGGTGAAGCTTTCTTT.

V usage is TRBV6-6 and J usage is TRBJ1-1; TRBD1 matches at 9 bases. Germline V CDR1 and CDR2: MNHNY, SVGAGI (reference sequence). Trimming at V came to 4 bases and at J to 5 bases, leaving 2 bases not matched to a gene. The length of the CDR3 is 13 residues. The CDR3 nucleotides read TGTGCCAGCAGTTGGACAGGGGAGACTGAAGCTTTCTTT. Protein sequence: CASSWTGETEAFF.

This clone was seen more than once but under ten times. The chain combines TRBV6-6 with TRBJ2-7; perhaps TRBD1 as D (6 bases). The V gene lost 6 bases and the J gene lost 5 bases, with 17 bases spanning the gap. Germline CDR1 reads MNHNY; CDR2 reads SVGAGI (reference sequence). This CDR3 contains 14 residues. The CDR3 coding sequence is TGTGCCAGCAGCCCGGCCGGGACATCTAACGAGCAGTACTTC. Translated: CASSPAGTSNEQYF.

The chain recombines TRBV11-2 with TRBJ2-7; TRBD2 matches at 7 bases. The ends lost 4 bases at V and 10 bases at J; junction bases unmatched: 16. Germline V lookup: CDR1 SGHAT, CDR2 FQNNGV. This CDR3 comprises 15 residues. CDR3 residues: CASSSHPGLAGDQYF. DNA for the CDR3: TGTGCCAGCAGCTCCCACCCCGGACTGGCGGGGGACCAGTACTTC.

In its sample, this clone was seen a few times. This chain connects TRBV5-1 to TRBJ2-5, with 7 bases matching TRBD1. Germline CDR1 and CDR2: SGHRS and YFSETQ. J was trimmed by 2 bases and V by 4 bases; bases with no gene match: 11. This CDR3 is 16 amino acids long. CDR3 coding DNA: TGCGCCAGCAGCGGGGTCCCGGGACAGCCGCAAGAGACCCAGTACTTC. As protein: CASSGVPGQPQETQYF. Supplemented by reference TRBV5-1 and TRBJ2-5, the full variable domain reads KAGVTQTPRYLIKTRGQQVTLSCSPISGHRSVSWYQQTPGQGLQFLFEYFSETQRNKGNFPGRFSGRQFSNSRSEMNVSTLELGDSALYLCASSGVPGQPQETQYFGPGTRLLVL.

V gene TRBV10-3 combines with J gene TRBJ2-3; D is ambiguous. Per germline, CDR1 ENHRY and CDR2 SYGVKD. Trimming took off 4 bases at V and 6 bases at J, with 5 bases between the two ends. CDR3 length equals 11 residues. This chain's CDR3 is CAISGLDTQYF. The CDR3 DNA sequence: TGTGCCATCAGTGGTCTGGATACGCAGTATTTT.

The genes are TRBV2 and TRBJ2-1; weak D call: TRBD1 (6 bases). The CDR3 contains 15 residues. From germline, CDR1 is SNHLY and CDR2 FYNNEI. The ends were cut back, 2 bases at V and 3 bases at J, with 11 bases in the middle. The chain's CDR3 is CASSERAGDYNEQFF. The CDR3 DNA follows: TGTGCCAGCAGTGAAAGGGCAGGGGACTACAATGAGCAGTTCTTC.

CDR3 in amino acids: CAWSETGGVRAFF. The CDR3 nucleotides read TGTGCCTGGAGCGAGACAGGGGGTGTTCGAGCTTTCTTT. The chain has TRBV30 and TRBJ1-1; 9 bases agree with TRBD1. CDR3 length: 13 residues. Germline V CDR1 and CDR2: GTSNPN, SVGIG (reference sequence). After removal of 3 bases from V and 10 bases from J, the junction contained 9 bases not matched to a gene.

This clone has only one observation. In DNA, the CDR3 is TGTGCCAGCAGCTTTTCGAGAAGGGGGAACACTGAAGCTTTCTTT. It yields the protein CASSFSRRGNTEAFF. The chain recombines TRBV5-6 with TRBJ1-1; TRBD1 is a possible D gene (5 bases). Germline CDR1 and CDR2: SGHDT and YYEEEE. This CDR3 spans 15 amino acids. V was clipped by 2 bases and J by 1 base, with 12 bases between them.